One T cell receptor beta chain is described in this entry. Its antigen is not identified. Clones were read by immunoSEQ multiplex PCR, and TCRdb kept only the in-frame ones, dropping some. The table records fewer than 200,000 clones, around 90% of them present only once. This CDR3 has 16 amino acids. The V segment lost 5 bases and the J segment 6 bases; nucleotides outside the gene matches: 9. CDR1 and CDR2 from the germline V gene are SGHAT and FQDESV (reference sequence). The data belong to a study of T cell responses to AZD1222 COVID-19 vaccine. Study-wide results and limits: Unmutated variant regions are reportedly targeted by nearly half of spike-specific TCRs.

Sequenced material: peripheral blood, taken 28 days after the second dose of the MenACWY control vaccine. The rearrangement uses TRBV11-1 and TRBJ2-2; TRBD1 agrees at 10 bases. The clonotype was recovered from an adult who received the MenACWY meningococcal vaccine as a control. The CDR3 is CASSQWTGGWSGELFF. The CDR3, as DNA: TGTGCCAGCAGCCAATGGACAGGGGGTTGGTCCGGGGAGCTGTTTTTT.